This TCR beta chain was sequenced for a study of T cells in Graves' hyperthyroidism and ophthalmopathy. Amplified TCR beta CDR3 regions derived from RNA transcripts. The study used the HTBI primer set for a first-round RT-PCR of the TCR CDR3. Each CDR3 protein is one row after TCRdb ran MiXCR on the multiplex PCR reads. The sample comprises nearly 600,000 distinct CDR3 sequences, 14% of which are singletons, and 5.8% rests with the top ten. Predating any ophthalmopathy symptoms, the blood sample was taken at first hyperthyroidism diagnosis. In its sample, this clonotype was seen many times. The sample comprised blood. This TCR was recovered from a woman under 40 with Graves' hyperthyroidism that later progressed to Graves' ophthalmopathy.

The CDR3 region is CSARGPGLNTEAFF. The CDR3 bases are TGCAGTGCTAGAGGTCCAGGCCTAAACACTGAAGCTTTCTTT. The J gene is TRBJ1-1, the V gene TRBV20-1; D unresolved. The germline V gene encodes CDR1 DFQATT and CDR2 SNEGSKA (reference sequence). Trimming left V 1 base short and J 2 bases short, with 11 bases between. The CDR3 has 14 residues.